Shown below are 20 T cell receptor beta chains from a single sample sequenced in a study of blood T cell repertoires in COVID-19. This table comes from immunoSEQ multiplex PCR, and its TCRdb copy is limited to in-frame clones, with some not included. The sample comprises tens of thousands of clones, 70% to 90% of which are singletons, and around a fifth rests with the top ten. The sample consisted of peripheral blood. All receptors derive from a man aged 50 to 60 in a cohort sampled during active COVID-19.

V gene TRBV19 combines with J gene TRBJ2-1; no reliable D call. CDR1 is LNHDA and CDR2 is SQIVND in the germline V gene (reference sequence). CDR3 length: 15 residues. With 0 bases removed from V and 2 bases from J, the gap between germline ends came to 8 bases. CDR3 amino acids: CASSIDLSAYNEQFF. The CDR3 DNA reads TGTGCCAGTAGTATAGACTTGTCAGCCTACAATGAGCAGTTCTTC.

The V call is TRBV6-5, the J call TRBJ2-7; 9 bases align to TRBD1. Trimming took 9 bases from V and 2 from J; bases not matched to a gene: 11. The germline gives CDR1 MNHEY, CDR2 SVGAGI. There are 15 residues in the CDR3. This CDR3 is CASLPSGTGPYEQYF. Written as DNA, the CDR3 is TGTGCCAGTTTACCCTCCGGGACAGGGCCCTACGAGCAGTACTTC.

As regards this clone: A read error is likely here: a far larger clone is one base away. This chain joins TRBV4-3 and TRBJ1-2, with D possibly matching TRBD1 (6 bases). Germline V gene data show CDR1 as LGHNA and CDR2 as YSLEER. This CDR3 comprises 14 residues. CDR3 protein: CACSRGGANYGYTF. Written as DNA, the CDR3 is TGCGCCTGCAGCCGAGGGGGAGCTAACTATGGCTACACCTTC.

The chain combines TRBV5-1 with TRBJ1-1; TRBD1 is a possible D gene (5 bases). V lost 2 bases to trimming and J lost 2 bases, with 13 bases between them. This CDR3 has 15 amino acids. The germline CDR1 and CDR2 sequences are SGHRS and YFSETQ. CDR3 coding DNA: TGCGCCAGCAGCTTTAGGGGCCCATCTAACACTGAAGCTTTCTTT. Encoded protein: CASSFRGPSNTEAFF.

The V and J genes are TRBV5-5 and TRBJ2-2; TRBD2 might be the D (5 bases). The CDR3 covers 13 residues. Trimming shortened V by 4 bases and J by 7 bases, and 11 bases separated the two germline ends. Germline V gene data show CDR1 as SGHKS and CDR2 as YYEKEE (reference sequence). The CDR3 DNA sequence: TGTGCCAGCAGCGCGGACTTGTTCGGGGAGCTGTTTTTT. This codes for CASSADLFGELFF.

In the case of this clone: The same CDR3 can be traced to other DNA sequences in this sample. The chain employs TRBV9 and TRBJ2-3; TRBD2 agrees at 8 bases. CDR3 length: 15 amino acids. With V trimmed by 0 bases and J by 4 bases, 4 bases remained unmatched. CDR1 and CDR2 from the germline V gene are SGDLS and YYNGEE. In nucleotides, the CDR3 is TGTGCCAGCAGCGTAGCGGGAGGGCCCCCAGATACGCAGTATTTT. This gives the protein CASSVAGGPPDTQYF.

The chain uses TRBV6-1 and TRBJ1-1; weak D call: TRBD1 (6 bases). CDR1 MNHNS and CDR2 SASEGT come from the germline V gene. This CDR3 spans 16 amino acids. Between the trimmed V and J ends, which lost 3 bases and 2 bases, there was a span of 16 bases. The CDR3, as DNA: TGTGCCAGCAGTGATGGACAGTACAGCATCAACACTGAAGCTTTCTTT. This encodes CASSDGQYSINTEAFF.

This sequence joins TRBV19 and TRBJ2-1; D may be TRBD2 (5 bases). Germline CDR1 LNHDA, CDR2 SQIVND (reference sequence). The CDR3 length is 15 residues. Trimming removed 4 bases at V and 5 bases at J, with 15 bases between. CDR3: CASSNEGLGNNEQFF. In DNA, the CDR3 is TGTGCCAGTAGTAATGAGGGCCTCGGAAACAATGAGCAGTTCTTC.

This chain links TRBV4-1 with TRBJ2-1, with a possible D match to TRBD2 (5 bases). Trimming removed 5 bases at V and 3 bases at J, with 11 bases between. Per germline, CDR1 MGHRA and CDR2 YSYEKL. The CDR3 has 14 amino acids. The DNA for the CDR3 is TGCGCCAGCAGCTACGAGGGCCACTACAATGAGCAGTTCTTC. The encoded protein is CASSYEGHYNEQFF.

This rearrangement joins TRBV4-3 to TRBJ2-7, with 9 bases aligning to TRBD2. Per the germline V gene, CDR1 is LGHNA and CDR2 is YSLEER. V lost 4 bases to trimming and J lost 7 bases; unmatched junction nucleotides: 5. The CDR3 length is 13 residues. DNA of the CDR3: TGCGCCAGCAGCCGATTGGGACTAGCAGAGCAGTACTTC. Amino acid sequence: CASSRLGLAEQYF.

This clone has just one count. The chain employs TRBV6-6 and TRBJ1-1, with D perhaps TRBD1 (6 bases). This CDR3 comprises 15 residues. CDR1 MNHNY and CDR2 SVGAGI come from the germline V gene (reference sequence). The V end was cut by 2 bases, the J end by 4 bases, with 14 bases between. The CDR3 DNA sequence: TGTGCCAGCAGTTACGGGGGGGCGCAGGGCACTGAAGCTTTCTTT. Translated: CASSYGGAQGTEAFF.

V is TRBV11-3 and J is TRBJ2-7; possibly TRBD1 for D (5 bases). V was pared by 5 bases and J by 3 bases, with 14 bases between. The length of the CDR3 is 14 residues. Germline CDR1 is SGHNT and CDR2 is YENEEA. This chain's CDR3 is CASSASGWNYEQYF. In nucleotides, the CDR3 is TGTGCCAGCAGCGCCTCAGGGTGGAACTACGAGCAGTACTTC.

The chain carries TRBV2 and TRBJ1-1; D ambiguous. Germline CDR1 and CDR2: SNHLY and FYNNEI. V was pared by 3 bases and J by 0 bases, with 5 bases between. The CDR3 length is 13 residues. In DNA, the CDR3 is TGTGCCAGCAGTGAGGAGTTGAACACTGAAGCTTTCTTT. Translation: CASSEELNTEAFF.

The chain carries TRBV4-3 and TRBJ2-1, with TRBD1 as a possible D gene (6 bases). Deletions cut 4 bases from V and 4 bases from J, with 17 bases between. This CDR3 has 16 residues. Germline CDR1 and CDR2: LGHNA and YSLEER. CDR3 sequence reads: CASSPTAQGFYNEQFF. The CDR3 region has the DNA TGCGCCAGCAGCCCAACCGCTCAGGGGTTTTACAATGAGCAGTTCTTC.

This chain uses TRBV9 with TRBJ2-3, with 13 bases fitting TRBD2. V shed 2 bases and J 0 bases; nucleotides not matched to a gene: 6. Germline-derived CDR1 and CDR2 are SGDLS and YYNGEE. The CDR3 runs to 18 residues. The CDR3 protein is CASSVGLAGLTSTDTQYF. The DNA of the CDR3 is TGTGCCAGCAGCGTGGGACTAGCGGGGCTCACTAGCACAGATACGCAGTATTTT.

The chain has TRBV4-3 and TRBJ2-7; 10 bases line up with TRBD1. Germline V lookup: CDR1 LGHNA, CDR2 YSLEER. This CDR3 is 16 amino acids long. Germline trimming cut 3 bases from V and 1 base from J; bases unmatched to any gene: 6. The CDR3: CASSHSGTGESYEQYF. CDR3 DNA sequence: TGCGCCAGCAGCCATTCCGGGACAGGGGAGTCCTACGAGCAGTACTTC.

The V gene is TRBV9, the J gene TRBJ1-2, with 8 bases that match TRBD1. In germline, CDR1 is SGDLS, CDR2 YYNGEE. The CDR3 consists of 15 residues. The trim removed 3 bases at V and 3 bases at J, leaving 7 bases unmatched. CDR3 DNA: TGTGCCAGCAGCGACGACCCGGACAGGGACTATGGCTACACCTTC. Amino acids: CASSDDPDRDYGYTF.

V is TRBV7-2 and J is TRBJ2-7; 7 nucleotides agree with TRBD1. The CDR3 runs 14 residues. V lost 5 bases to trimming and J lost 3 bases; unmatched junction nucleotides: 7. Looked up from germline, CDR1 is SGHTA and CDR2 is FQGNSA. The CDR3 reads CASSPAAGGYEQYF. CDR3 bases: TGTGCCAGCAGCCCGGCGGCAGGGGGCTACGAGCAGTACTTC. The complete variable domain, with remaining parts taken from reference TRBV7-2 and TRBJ2-7, reads GAGVSQSPSNKVTEKGKDVELRCDPISGHTALYWYRQSLGQGLEFLIYFQGNSAPDKSGLPSDRFSAERTGGSVSTLTIQRTQQEDSAVYLCASSPAAGGYEQYFGPGTRLTVT.

In regard to this clone: This same CDR3 is encoded by further DNA sequences in the sample. The CDR3 loop reads CASRGGGYEQYF. CDR3 in DNA: TGTGCCAGCAGGGGGGGAGGGTACGAGCAGTACTTC. The chain is built from TRBV12-3 or TRBV12-4 and TRBJ2-7; 7 nucleotides line up with TRBD2. V gave up 6 bases and J gave up 4 bases; unmatched junction bases: 3. The CDR3 runs 12 residues.

Only one count was recorded for this clone. The CDR3 nucleotides read TGTGCCAGCAGCTTCGGGACAGGGGGGACGGAAAAACTGTTTTTT. Its protein product is CASSFGTGGTEKLFF. The J gene is TRBJ1-4, the V gene TRBV7-9; 11 nucleotides agree with TRBD1. The CDR3 totals 15 residues. Germline CDR1 SEHNR, CDR2 FQNEAQ (reference sequence). V was clipped by 3 bases and J by 8 bases; unmatched bases: 5.